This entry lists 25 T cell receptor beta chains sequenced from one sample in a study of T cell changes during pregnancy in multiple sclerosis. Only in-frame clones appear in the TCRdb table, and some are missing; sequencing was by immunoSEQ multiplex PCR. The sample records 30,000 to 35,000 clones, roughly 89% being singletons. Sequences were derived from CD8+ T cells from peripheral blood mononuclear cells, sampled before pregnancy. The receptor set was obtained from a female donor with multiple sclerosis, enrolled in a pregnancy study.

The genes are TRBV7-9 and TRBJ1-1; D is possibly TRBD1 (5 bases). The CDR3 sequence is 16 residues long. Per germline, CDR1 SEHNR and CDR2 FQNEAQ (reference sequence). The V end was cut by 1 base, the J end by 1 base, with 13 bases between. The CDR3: CASSLVGGSGNTEAFF. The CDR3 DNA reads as TGTGCCAGCAGCTTAGTGGGGGGGTCGGGGAACACTGAAGCTTTCTTT.

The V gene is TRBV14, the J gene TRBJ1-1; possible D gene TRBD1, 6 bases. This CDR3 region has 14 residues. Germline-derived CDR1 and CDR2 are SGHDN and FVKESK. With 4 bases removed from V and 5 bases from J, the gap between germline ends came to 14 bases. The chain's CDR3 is CASSRSGALTEAFF. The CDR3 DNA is TGTGCCAGCAGCCGGTCAGGGGCCCTAACTGAAGCTTTCTTT.

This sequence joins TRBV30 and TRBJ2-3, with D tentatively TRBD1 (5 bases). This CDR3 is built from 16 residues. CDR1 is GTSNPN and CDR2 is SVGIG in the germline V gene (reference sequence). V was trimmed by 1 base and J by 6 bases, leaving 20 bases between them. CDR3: CAWSGRDSYPGDTQYF. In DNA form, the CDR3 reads TGTGCCTGGAGTGGAAGAGACTCATACCCAGGGGATACGCAGTATTTT.

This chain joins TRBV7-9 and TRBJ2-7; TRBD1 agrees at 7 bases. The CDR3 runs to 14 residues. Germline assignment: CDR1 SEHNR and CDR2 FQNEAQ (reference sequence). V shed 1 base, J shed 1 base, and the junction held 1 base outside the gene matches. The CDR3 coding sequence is TGTGCCAGCAGCTTAGAGACAGGGTCCTACGAGCAGTACTTC. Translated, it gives CASSLETGSYEQYF.

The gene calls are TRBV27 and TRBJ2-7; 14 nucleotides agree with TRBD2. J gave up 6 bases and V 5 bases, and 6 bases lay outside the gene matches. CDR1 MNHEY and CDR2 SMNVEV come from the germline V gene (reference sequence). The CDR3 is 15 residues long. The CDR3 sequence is CASSPTSGGALEQYF. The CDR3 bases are TGTGCCAGCAGTCCGACTAGCGGGGGGGCTCTCGAGCAGTACTTC.

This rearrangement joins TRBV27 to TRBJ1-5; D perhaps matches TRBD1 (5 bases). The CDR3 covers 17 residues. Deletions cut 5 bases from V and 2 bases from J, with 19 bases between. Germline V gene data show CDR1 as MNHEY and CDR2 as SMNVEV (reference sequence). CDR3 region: CASSELIRGAGNQPQHF. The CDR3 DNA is TGTGCCAGCAGTGAACTTATTAGGGGCGCGGGCAATCAGCCCCAGCATTTT.

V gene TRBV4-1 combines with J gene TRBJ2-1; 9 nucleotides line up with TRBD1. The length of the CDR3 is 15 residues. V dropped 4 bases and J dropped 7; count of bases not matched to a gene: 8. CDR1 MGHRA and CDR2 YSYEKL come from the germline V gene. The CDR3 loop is CASSPKQGARNEQFF. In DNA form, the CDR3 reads TGCGCCAGCAGCCCGAAACAGGGGGCGCGTAATGAGCAGTTCTTC.

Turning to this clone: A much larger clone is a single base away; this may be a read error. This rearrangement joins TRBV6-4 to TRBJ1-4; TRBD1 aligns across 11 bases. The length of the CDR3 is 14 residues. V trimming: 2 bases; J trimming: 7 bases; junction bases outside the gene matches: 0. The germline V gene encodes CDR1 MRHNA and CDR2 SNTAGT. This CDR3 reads CASSDGTGGEKLFF. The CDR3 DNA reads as TGTGCCAGCAGTGACGGGACAGGGGGTGAAAAACTGTTTTTT.

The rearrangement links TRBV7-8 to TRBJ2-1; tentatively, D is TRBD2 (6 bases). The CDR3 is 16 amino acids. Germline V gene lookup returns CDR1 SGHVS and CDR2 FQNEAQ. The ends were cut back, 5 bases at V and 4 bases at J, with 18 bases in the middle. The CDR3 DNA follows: TGTGCCAGCAGCCACACCGGCCAGCGGGTGTACAATGAGCAGTTCTTC. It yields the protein CASSHTGQRVYNEQFF.

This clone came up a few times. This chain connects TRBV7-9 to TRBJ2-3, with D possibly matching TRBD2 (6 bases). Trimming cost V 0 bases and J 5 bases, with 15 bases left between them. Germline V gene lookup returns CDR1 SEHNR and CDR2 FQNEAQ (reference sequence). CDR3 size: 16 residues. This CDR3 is CASSLAFGGAIDTQYF. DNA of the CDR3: TGTGCCAGCAGCTTAGCGTTTGGCGGGGCTATAGATACGCAGTATTTT.

The CDR3: CASSAIPDGGHTGELFF. The CDR3 DNA follows: TGTGCCAGCAGCGCGATTCCTGACGGGGGGCACACCGGGGAGCTGTTTTTT. The gene calls are TRBV9 and TRBJ2-2, with D perhaps TRBD2 (7 bases). V lost 3 bases, J lost 3 bases, and 18 bases lay in between. Germline V gene sequence: CDR1 SGDLS, CDR2 YYNGEE. CDR3 length: 17 residues.

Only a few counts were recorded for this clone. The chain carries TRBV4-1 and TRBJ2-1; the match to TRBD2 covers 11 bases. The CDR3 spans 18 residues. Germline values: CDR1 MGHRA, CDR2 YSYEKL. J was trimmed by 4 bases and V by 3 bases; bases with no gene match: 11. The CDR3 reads CASSHGVMTSGVYNEQFF. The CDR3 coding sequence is TGCGCCAGCAGCCATGGGGTAATGACTAGCGGGGTATACAATGAGCAGTTCTTC.

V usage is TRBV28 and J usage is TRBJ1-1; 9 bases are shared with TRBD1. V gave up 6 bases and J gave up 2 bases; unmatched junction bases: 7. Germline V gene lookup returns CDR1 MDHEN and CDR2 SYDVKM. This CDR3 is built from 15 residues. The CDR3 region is CASRPPGQGNTEAFF. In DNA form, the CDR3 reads TGTGCCAGCAGGCCGCCGGGACAGGGAAACACTGAAGCTTTCTTT.

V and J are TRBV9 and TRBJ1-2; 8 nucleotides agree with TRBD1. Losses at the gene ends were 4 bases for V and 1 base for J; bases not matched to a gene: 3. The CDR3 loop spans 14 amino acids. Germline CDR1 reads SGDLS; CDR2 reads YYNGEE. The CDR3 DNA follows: TGTGCCAGCAGCCCTGGGACAGGTAACTATGGCTACACCTTC. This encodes CASSPGTGNYGYTF.

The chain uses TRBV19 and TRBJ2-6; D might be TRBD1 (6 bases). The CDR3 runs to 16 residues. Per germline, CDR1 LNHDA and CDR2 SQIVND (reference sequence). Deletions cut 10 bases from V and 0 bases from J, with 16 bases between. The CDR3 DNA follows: TGTGCCATCCGACAGGTACAACCCTCTGGGGCCAACGTCCTGACTTTC. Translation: CAIRQVQPSGANVLTF.

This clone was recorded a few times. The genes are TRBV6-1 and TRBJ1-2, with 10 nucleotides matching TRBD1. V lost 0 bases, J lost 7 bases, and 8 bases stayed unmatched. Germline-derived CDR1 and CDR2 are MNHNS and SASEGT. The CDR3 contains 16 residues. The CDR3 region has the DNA TGTGCCAGCAGTGAAGCGAAGGGACAGGGGCCGGCTGGCTACACCTTC. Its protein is CASSEAKGQGPAGYTF.

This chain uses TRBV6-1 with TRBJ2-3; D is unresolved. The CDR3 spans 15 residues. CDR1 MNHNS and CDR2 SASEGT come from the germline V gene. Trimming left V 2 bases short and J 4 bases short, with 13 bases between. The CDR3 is CASSESLGQADTQYF. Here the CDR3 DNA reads TGTGCCAGCAGTGAATCCCTTGGGCAGGCAGATACGCAGTATTTT.

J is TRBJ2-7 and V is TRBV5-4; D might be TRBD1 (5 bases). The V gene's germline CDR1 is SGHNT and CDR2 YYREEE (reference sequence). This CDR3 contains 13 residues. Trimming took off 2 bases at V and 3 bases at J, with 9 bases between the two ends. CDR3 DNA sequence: TGTGCCAGCAGCTTTTCCCAGGGCTACGAGCAGTACTTC. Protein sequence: CASSFSQGYEQYF.

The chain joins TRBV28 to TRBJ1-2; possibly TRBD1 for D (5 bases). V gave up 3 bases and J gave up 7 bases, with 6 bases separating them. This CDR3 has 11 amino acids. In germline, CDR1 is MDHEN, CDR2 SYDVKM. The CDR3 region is CASSLTAGYTF. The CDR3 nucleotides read TGTGCCAGCAGTTTGACAGCTGGCTACACCTTC.

This chain's CDR3 is CASGTGGYGELFF. CDR3 DNA: TGTGCCAGCGGGACCGGAGGGTACGGGGAGCTGTTTTTT. The V gene is TRBV6-6, the J gene TRBJ2-2, with D perhaps matching TRBD2 (6 bases). V was shortened by 8 bases and J by 7 bases, with 14 bases between the two germline ends. Germline CDR1 MNHNY, CDR2 SVGAGI (reference sequence). CDR3 length: 13 residues.

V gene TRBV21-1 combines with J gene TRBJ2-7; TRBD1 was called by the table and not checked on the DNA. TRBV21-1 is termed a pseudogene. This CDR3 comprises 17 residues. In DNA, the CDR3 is TGTGCCAGCAGCCCCCCCGGATGGACAGATCAAACCGACGAGCAGTACTTC. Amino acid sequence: CASSPPGWTDQTDEQYF.

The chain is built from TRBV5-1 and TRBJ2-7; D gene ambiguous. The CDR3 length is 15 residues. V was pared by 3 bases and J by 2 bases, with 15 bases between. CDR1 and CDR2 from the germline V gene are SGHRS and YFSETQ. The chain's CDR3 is CASSWKVHGAYEQYF. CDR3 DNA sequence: TGCGCCAGCAGCTGGAAAGTCCACGGAGCCTACGAGCAGTACTTC.

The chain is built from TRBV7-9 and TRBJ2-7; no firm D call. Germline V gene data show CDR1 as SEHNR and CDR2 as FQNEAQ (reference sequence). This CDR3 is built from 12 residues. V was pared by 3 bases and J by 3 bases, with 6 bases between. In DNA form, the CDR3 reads TGTGCCAGCAGCTTCCTCGGCTACGAGCAGTACTTC. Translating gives CASSFLGYEQYF.

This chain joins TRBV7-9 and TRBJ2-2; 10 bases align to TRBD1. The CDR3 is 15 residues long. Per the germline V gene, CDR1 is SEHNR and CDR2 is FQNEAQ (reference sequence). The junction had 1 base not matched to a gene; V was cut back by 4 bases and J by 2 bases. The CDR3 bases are TGTGCCAGCAGCTGGACAGGGGGAAACACCGGGGAGCTGTTTTTT. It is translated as CASSWTGGNTGELFF. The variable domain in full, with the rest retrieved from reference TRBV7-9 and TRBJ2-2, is DTGVSQNPRHKITKRGQNVTFRCDPISEHNRLYWYRQTLGQGPEFLTYFQNEAQLEKSRLLSDRFSAERPKGSFSTLEIQRTEQGDSAMYLCASSWTGGNTGELFFGEGSRLTVL.

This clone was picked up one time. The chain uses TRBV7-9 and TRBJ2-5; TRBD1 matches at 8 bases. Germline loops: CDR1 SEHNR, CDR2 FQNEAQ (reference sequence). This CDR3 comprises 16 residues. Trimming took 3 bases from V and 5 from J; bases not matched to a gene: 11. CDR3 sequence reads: CASSFEKGQGGETQYF. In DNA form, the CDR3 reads TGTGCCAGCAGCTTTGAAAAAGGACAGGGCGGGGAGACCCAGTACTTC. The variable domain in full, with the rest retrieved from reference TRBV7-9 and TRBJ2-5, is DTGVSQNPRHKITKRGQNVTFRCDPISEHNRLYWYRQTLGQGPEFLTYFQNEAQLEKSRLLSDRFSAERPKGSFSTLEIQRTEQGDSAMYLCASSFEKGQGGETQYFGPGTRLLVL.